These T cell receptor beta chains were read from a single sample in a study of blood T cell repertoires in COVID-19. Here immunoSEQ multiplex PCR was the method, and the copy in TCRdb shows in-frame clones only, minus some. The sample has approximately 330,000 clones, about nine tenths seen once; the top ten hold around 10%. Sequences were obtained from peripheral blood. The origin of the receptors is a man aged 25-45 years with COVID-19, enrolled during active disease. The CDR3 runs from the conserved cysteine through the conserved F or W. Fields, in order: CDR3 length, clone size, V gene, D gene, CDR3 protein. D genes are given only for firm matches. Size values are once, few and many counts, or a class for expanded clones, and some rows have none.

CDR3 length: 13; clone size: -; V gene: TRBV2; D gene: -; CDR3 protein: CASTGDGDQGYTF
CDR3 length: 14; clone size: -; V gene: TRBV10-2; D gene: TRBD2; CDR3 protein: CATDSGTSTDTQYF
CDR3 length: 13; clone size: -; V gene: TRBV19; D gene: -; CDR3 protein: CASSPDFSGLQFF
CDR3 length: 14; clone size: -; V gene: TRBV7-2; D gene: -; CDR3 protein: CASSLVGRSYGYTF
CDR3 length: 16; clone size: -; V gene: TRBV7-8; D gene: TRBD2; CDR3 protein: CASSLGLAKSTGELFF
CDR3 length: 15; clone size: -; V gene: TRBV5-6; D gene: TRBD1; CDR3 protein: CASSGTGAAHTEAFF
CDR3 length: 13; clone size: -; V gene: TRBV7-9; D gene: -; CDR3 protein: CASSLREGTEAFF
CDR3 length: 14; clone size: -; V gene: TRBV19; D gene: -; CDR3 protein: CASSIIAGGAEAFF
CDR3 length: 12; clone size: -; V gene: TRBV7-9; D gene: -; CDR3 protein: CASSPLGNEQFF
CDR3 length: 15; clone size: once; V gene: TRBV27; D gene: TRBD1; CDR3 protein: CASSFGGQGNREQYF
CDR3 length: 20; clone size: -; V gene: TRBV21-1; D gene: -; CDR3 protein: CASNPLRRQGANRIGQPQHF
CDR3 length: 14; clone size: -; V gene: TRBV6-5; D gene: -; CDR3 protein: CASSWARGGYGYTF
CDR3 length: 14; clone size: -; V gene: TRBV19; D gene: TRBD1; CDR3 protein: CASTIQGTNEKLFF
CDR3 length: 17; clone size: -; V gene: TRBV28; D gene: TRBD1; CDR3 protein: CASMALEGGQLNQPQHF
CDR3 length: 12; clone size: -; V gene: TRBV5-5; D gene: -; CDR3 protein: CASSFMNTEAFF
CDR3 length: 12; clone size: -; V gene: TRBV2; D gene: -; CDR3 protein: CASNRGYYEQYF
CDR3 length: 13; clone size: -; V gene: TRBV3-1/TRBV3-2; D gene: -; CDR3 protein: CASSQVPGVRQYF
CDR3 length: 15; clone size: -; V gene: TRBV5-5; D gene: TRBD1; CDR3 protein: CASSLGQGTYNEQFF
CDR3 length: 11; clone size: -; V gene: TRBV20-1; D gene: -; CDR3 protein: CSAKSGYEQYF
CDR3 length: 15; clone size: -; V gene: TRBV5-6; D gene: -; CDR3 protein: CASSLFLVTSAEQYF
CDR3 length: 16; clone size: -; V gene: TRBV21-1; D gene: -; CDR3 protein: CASSSPTGLSNQPQHF
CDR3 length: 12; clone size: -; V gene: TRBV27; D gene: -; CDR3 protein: CASSFFNQPQHF
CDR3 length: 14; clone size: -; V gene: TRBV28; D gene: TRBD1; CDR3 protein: CASSLGQGADTQYF
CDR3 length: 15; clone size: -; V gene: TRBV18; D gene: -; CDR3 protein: CASSPPEESGETQYF
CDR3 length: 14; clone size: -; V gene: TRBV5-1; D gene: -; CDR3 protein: CASSPSGLSYEQYF
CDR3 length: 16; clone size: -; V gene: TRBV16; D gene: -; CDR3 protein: CASPRNSELDTGELFF
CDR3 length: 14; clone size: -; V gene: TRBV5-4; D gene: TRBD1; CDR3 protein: CASSSQGAEETQYF
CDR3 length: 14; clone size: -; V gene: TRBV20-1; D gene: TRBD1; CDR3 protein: CSASLGGGGLAAFF
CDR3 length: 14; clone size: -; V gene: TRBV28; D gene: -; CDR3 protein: CASSGGGSDQPQHF
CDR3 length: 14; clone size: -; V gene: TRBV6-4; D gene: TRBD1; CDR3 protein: CASSVGQGANEQFF
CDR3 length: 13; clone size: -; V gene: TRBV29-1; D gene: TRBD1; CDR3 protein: CSVEEGALGGYTF
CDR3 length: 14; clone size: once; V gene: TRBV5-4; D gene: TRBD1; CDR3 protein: CASSPGQVAYEQYF
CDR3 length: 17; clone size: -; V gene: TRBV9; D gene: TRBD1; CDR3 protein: CASSAGRRDRGYNEQFF
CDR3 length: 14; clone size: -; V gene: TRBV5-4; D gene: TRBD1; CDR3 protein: CASKRTGNTGELFF
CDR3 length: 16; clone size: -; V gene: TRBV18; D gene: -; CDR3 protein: CASSPPGLSGANVLTF
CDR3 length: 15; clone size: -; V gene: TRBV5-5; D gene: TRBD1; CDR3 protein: CASSRIGQGDNEQFF
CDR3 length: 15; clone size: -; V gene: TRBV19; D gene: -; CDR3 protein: CASRSAAGTHNEQFF
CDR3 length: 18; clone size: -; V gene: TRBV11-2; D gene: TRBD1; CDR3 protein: CASSLEPADRWAQYGYTF
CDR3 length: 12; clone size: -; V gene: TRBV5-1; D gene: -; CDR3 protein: CASQENTGELFF
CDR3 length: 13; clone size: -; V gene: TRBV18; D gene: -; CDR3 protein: CASSPNRGQEQYF
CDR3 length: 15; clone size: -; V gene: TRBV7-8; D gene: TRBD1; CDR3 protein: CASSSDRGVYNEQFF
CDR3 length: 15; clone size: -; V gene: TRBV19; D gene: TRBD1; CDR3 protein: CASSPGGTGNYGYTF